This TCR beta chain was identified during a study of blood T cell repertoires in COVID-19. CDR3 length: 15 residues. J gave up 4 bases and V 5 bases, and 7 bases lay outside the gene matches. Germline loops: CDR1 MNHEY, CDR2 SMNVEV (reference sequence). Only in-frame clones appear in the TCRdb table, and some are missing; sequencing was by immunoSEQ multiplex PCR. The sample contains some 95,000 clones, roughly nine tenths of which appear only once. Input material: peripheral blood. This sequence originates from a human donor with active COVID-19. The donor label of this sample is uncertain. The V gene is TRBV27, the J gene TRBJ1-1, with 10 positions matching TRBD1. The CDR3 DNA sequence: TGTGCCAGCAGTATCCTGGGACAGGGGAGCACTGAAGCTTTCTTT. Residues: CASSILGQGSTEAFF.